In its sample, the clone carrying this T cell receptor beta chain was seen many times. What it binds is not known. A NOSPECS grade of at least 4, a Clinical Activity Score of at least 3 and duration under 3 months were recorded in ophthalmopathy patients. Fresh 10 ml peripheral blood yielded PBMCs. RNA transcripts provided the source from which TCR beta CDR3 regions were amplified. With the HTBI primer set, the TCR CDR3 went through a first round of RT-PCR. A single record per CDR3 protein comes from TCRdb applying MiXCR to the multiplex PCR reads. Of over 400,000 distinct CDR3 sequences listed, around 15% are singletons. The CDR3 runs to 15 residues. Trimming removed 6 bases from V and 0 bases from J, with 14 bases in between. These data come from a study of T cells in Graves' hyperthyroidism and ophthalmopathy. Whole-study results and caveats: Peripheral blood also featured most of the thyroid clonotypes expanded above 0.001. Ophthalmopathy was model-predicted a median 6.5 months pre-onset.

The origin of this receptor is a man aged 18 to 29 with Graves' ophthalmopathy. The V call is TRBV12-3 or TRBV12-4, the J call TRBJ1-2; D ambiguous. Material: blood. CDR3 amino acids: CASSPLARPNYGYTF. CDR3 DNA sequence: TGTGCCAGCAGCCCCCTCGCGAGACCTAACTATGGCTACACCTTC.